The entry below describes one T cell receptor (beta chain). Methods used by the authors: Amplification from reference gene primers served as the basis for estimated nucleated cell counts. Method: immunoSEQ multiplex PCR; TCRdb's copy keeps in-frame clones and lacks some. The V and J calls and clone size are taken from that table; D and trimming were inferred from the DNA. The repertoire holds hundreds of thousands of clones, with more than 85% as singletons. This sample stems from a study of blood T cell repertoires in COVID-19. V lost 5 bases to trimming and J lost 5 bases, with 9 bases between them. The CDR3 has 12 residues. Germline CDR1 is MDHEN and CDR2 is SYDVKM.

The chain uses TRBV28 and TRBJ1-2, with TRBD1 as a possible D gene (6 bases). The receptor was derived from a man aged 35 to 55 with acute or convalescent COVID-19. The sample consisted of peripheral blood. CDR3 DNA: TGTGCCAGCAGTGGCCAGGGGTATGGCTACACCTTC. This translates into CASSGQGYGYTF.